These 20 T cell receptor beta chains share one sample of origin, sequenced in a study of blood T cell repertoires in COVID-19. Profiled with immunoSEQ multiplex PCR; TCRdb holds only in-frame clones, not every one. In the table there are under 50,000 clones, approximately 93% of which are singletons. The sequenced sample was peripheral blood. The receptors here all came from a man between 60 and 70 years old with COVID-19, enrolled during active disease.

The V and J genes are TRBV6-5 and TRBJ1-2; D is uncertain. This CDR3 is built from 14 residues. CDR1 is MNHEY, CDR2 SVGAGI, per germline. V shed 9 bases and J shed 3 bases, with 17 bases lying between them. DNA for the CDR3: TGTGCCAGTACTCCGGGTCCCGGGGACTATGGCTACACCTTC. The encoded protein is CASTPGPGDYGYTF.

The chain joins TRBV7-2 to TRBJ2-7; 8 bases are shared with TRBD1. This CDR3 region has 14 residues. Unmatched junction bases numbered 3, after V lost 5 bases and J lost 0 bases. In germline, CDR1 is SGHTA, CDR2 FQGNSA. The CDR3 spells CASSADRGSYEQYF. The CDR3 bases are TGTGCCAGCAGCGCAGACAGGGGCTCCTACGAGCAGTACTTC.

This clone showed up just once. The chain carries TRBV11-3 and TRBJ2-5; 7 bases map to TRBD2. Germline CDR1 is SGHNT and CDR2 is YENEEA. Germline trimming cut 1 base from V and 2 bases from J; bases unmatched to any gene: 7. This CDR3 contains 16 residues. The DNA of the CDR3 is TGTGCCAGCAGCTTAGGCGGGAGTCCCCTTCAAGAGACCCAGTACTTC. It specifies CASSLGGSPLQETQYF.

The chain links TRBV11-3 to TRBJ2-6, with 12 bases aligning to TRBD2. The V and J ends lost 4 bases and 0 bases, in that order; junction bases with no gene match: 7. The CDR3 spans 19 residues. The germline V gene has CDR1 SGHNT and CDR2 YENEEA. The chain's CDR3 is CASSSGLTSGSSGANVLTF. The DNA of the CDR3 is TGTGCCAGCAGCTCCGGATTGACTAGCGGGAGCTCTGGGGCCAACGTCCTGACTTTC.

The rearrangement links TRBV6-2 or TRBV6-3 to TRBJ1-5; D is possibly TRBD1 (5 bases). Trimming stripped 2 bases from V and 4 bases from J, with 9 bases between. The CDR3 has 14 residues. The germline V gene has CDR1 MNHEY and CDR2 SVGEGT. CDR3 DNA: TGTGCCAGCAGTTACACGGCAGGGAATCAGCCCCAGCATTTT. Protein sequence: CASSYTAGNQPQHF.

The chain employs TRBV19 and TRBJ2-3; a weak D match, TRBD1 (6 bases). The CDR3 runs 16 residues. V was cut by 4 bases and J by 3 bases, with 17 bases left in between. Germline values: CDR1 LNHDA, CDR2 SQIVND (reference sequence). The CDR3 sequence is CASSKKQGWGTDTQYF. CDR3 DNA: TGTGCCAGTAGTAAGAAACAGGGCTGGGGGACAGATACGCAGTATTTT.

V usage is TRBV29-1 and J usage is TRBJ1-1; the match to TRBD1 covers 8 bases. From germline, CDR1 is SQVTM and CDR2 ANQGSEA. V was clipped by 6 bases and J by 7 bases; unmatched bases: 10. CDR3 size: 13 residues. As DNA, the CDR3 is TGCAGCGTAGCAGGGGGCGCCCAATTTGAAGCTTTCTTT. Protein product: CSVAGGAQFEAFF.

This sequence joins TRBV2 and TRBJ1-2; TRBD1 matches 9 bases. Trimming at V came to 7 bases and at J to 5 bases, leaving 11 bases not matched to a gene. CDR1 is SNHLY and CDR2 is FYNNEI in the germline V gene. This CDR3 is 15 amino acids long. The CDR3 coding sequence is TGTGCCAGCAACCAACGGACAGGGGACTCGTATGGCTACACCTTC. The encoded protein is CASNQRTGDSYGYTF.

The chain combines TRBV21-1 with TRBJ1-4; the table calls TRBD1, which could not be checked here. TRBV21-1 is classified as a pseudogene. This CDR3 is built from 15 residues. The CDR3 protein is CASSKVQGSREKLFF. The CDR3, as DNA: TGTGCCAGCAGCAAAGTACAGGGTTCAAGAGAAAAACTGTTTTTT.

J is TRBJ2-1 and V is TRBV11-2, with 12 bases identical to TRBD1. Trimming took 3 bases from V and 0 from J; bases not matched to a gene: 9. CDR3 length equals 19 residues. Germline values: CDR1 SGHAT, CDR2 FQNNGV. The CDR3 region is CASSLWGQGAPLSYNEQFF. The CDR3 DNA reads as TGTGCCAGCAGCTTGTGGGGACAGGGGGCGCCGCTCTCCTACAATGAGCAGTTCTTC.

Notes on this clone: Sequence at one end of the junction differs from germline and may be a read error. The chain joins TRBV7-7 to TRBJ1-4, with a tentative D call TRBD1 (6 bases). Germline lookup yields CDR1 SSHAT and CDR2 FNYEAQ (reference sequence). The CDR3 contains 16 residues. CDR3 coding DNA: TGTGCTAGCAGCTCAGAGAGACAGGTTTTAGGTGAAAAACTGTTTTTT. It specifies CASSSERQVLGEKLFF. Full variable domain (rest looked up from reference TRBV7-7 and TRBJ1-4): GAGVSQSPRYKVTKRGQDVTLRCDPISSHATLYWYQQALGQGPEFLTYFNYEAQPDKSGLPSDRFSAERPEGSISTLTIQRTEQRDSAMYRCASSSERQVLGEKLFFGSGTQLSVL.

This clone has a single count. The CDR3 DNA reads as TGTGCCAGCAGCTTCGGACAGGGGGGAGAGACCCAGTACTTC. Encoded protein: CASSFGQGGETQYF. The chain links TRBV5-5 to TRBJ2-5, with 10 bases aligning to TRBD1. J lost 4 bases, V lost 2 bases, and 2 bases had no gene match. Germline-derived CDR1 and CDR2 are SGHKS and YYEKEE (reference sequence). This CDR3 region has 14 residues.

This chain uses TRBV27 with TRBJ1-5, with D perhaps TRBD1 (5 bases). The CDR3 totals 17 residues. V was pared by 5 bases and J by 7 bases, with 24 bases between. The germline V gene encodes CDR1 MNHEY and CDR2 SMNVEV (reference sequence). DNA of the CDR3: TGTGCCAGCAGTACCTCCGGGTCCTGGGGCGCGGTGCAGCCCCAGCATTTT. Translation gives CASSTSGSWGAVQPQHF.

This chain uses TRBV6-5 with TRBJ1-2; D gene ambiguous. In germline, CDR1 is MNHEY, CDR2 SVGAGI. The CDR3 sequence is 14 residues long. The germline V and J ends were trimmed by 6 bases and 1 base, with 12 bases remaining between them. The CDR3 region is CASSLHSLNYGYTF. CDR3 DNA: TGTGCCAGCAGCCTCCACAGCCTTAACTATGGCTACACCTTC.

The CDR3 DNA sequence: TGTGCCAGCAGTTCAGGACAGGGATCACGATTCGTTTATGGCTACACCTTC. Translating gives CASSSGQGSRFVYGYTF. The chain combines TRBV5-4 with TRBJ1-2; 8 bases map to TRBD1. The V gene's germline CDR1 is SGHNT and CDR2 YYREEE (reference sequence). CDR3 length: 17 residues. Trimming took 5 bases from V and 5 from J; bases not matched to a gene: 17. The variable domain in full, completed from reference TRBV5-4 and TRBJ1-2, reads ETGVTQSPTHLIKTRGQQVTLRCSSQSGHNTVSWYQQALGQGPQFIFQYYREEENGRGNFPPRFSGLQFPNYSSELNVNALELDDSALYLCASSSGQGSRFVYGYTFGSGTRLTVV.

The gene calls are TRBV30 and TRBJ1-1; D unclear. Germline-derived CDR1 and CDR2 are GTSNPN and SVGIG (reference sequence). Trimming removed 5 bases from V and 1 base from J, with 11 bases in between. This CDR3 has 13 residues. CDR3 in amino acids: CAWSAVRNTEAFF. For the CDR3, the DNA is TGTGCCTGGTCTGCCGTCAGGAACACTGAAGCTTTCTTT.

V gene TRBV29-1 combines with J gene TRBJ2-4; D not certain. V was pared by 1 base and J by 5 bases, with 15 bases between. The CDR3 loop spans 15 amino acids. Germline V CDR1 and CDR2: SQVTM, ANQGSEA. The CDR3 region is CSVEGSSSAENIQYF. For the CDR3, the DNA is TGCAGCGTTGAAGGCTCCTCAAGCGCTGAAAACATTCAGTACTTC.

The chain joins TRBV6-6 to TRBJ1-1; D is perhaps TRBD1 (5 bases). This CDR3 is built from 14 residues. CDR1 MNHNY and CDR2 SVGAGI come from the germline V gene (reference sequence). Trimming pared 6 bases from V and 2 bases from J, leaving 13 bases between. The CDR3 DNA is TGTGCCAGCAGACCCGACAGCGAAAACACTGAAGCTTTCTTT. Translated: CASRPDSENTEAFF.

V usage is TRBV5-4 and J usage is TRBJ1-4; D gene unclear. Deletions cut 0 bases from V and 2 bases from J, with 8 bases between. Per germline, CDR1 SGHNT and CDR2 YYREEE (reference sequence). This CDR3 spans 15 amino acids. The CDR3 bases are TGTGCCAGCAGCTTGGGGTCGGAGACTAATGAAAAACTGTTTTTT. Its translation: CASSLGSETNEKLFF. The complete variable domain, with remaining parts taken from reference TRBV5-4 and TRBJ1-4, reads ETGVTQSPTHLIKTRGQQVTLRCSSQSGHNTVSWYQQALGQGPQFIFQYYREEENGRGNFPPRFSGLQFPNYSSELNVNALELDDSALYLCASSLGSETNEKLFFGSGTQLSVL.

This clone was seen just once. The chain uses TRBV5-1 and TRBJ2-7; the D gene is possibly TRBD2 (6 bases). This CDR3 contains 13 residues. CDR1 and CDR2 (germline): SGHRS, YFSETQ. Trimming shortened V by 5 bases and J by 3 bases, and 12 bases separated the two germline ends. The CDR3 DNA reads as TGCGCCAGCAGTTCGGGAGAAATCTACGAGCAGTACTTC. Encoded protein: CASSSGEIYEQYF.